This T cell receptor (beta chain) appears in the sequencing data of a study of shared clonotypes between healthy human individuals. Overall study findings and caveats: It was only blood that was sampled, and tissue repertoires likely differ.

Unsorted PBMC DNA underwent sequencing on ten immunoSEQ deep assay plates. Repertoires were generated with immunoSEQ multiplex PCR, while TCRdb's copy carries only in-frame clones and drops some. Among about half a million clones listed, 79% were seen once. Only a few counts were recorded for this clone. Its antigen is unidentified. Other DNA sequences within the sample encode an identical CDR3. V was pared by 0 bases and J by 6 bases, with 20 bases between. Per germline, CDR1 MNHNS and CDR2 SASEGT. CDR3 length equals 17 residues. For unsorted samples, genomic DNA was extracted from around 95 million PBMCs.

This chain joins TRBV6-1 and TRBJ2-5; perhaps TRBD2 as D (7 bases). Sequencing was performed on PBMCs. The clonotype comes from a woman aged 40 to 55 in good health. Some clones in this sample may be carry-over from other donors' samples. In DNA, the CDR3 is TGTGCCAGCAGTGAAGCCCTCCCGGGGAGGGGGGAAAAGACCCAGTACTTC. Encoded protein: CASSEALPGRGEKTQYF.